A selection of T cell receptor beta chains follows, all from one sample in a study of vaccination effects on CD4 cells after COVID-19. TCRdb's copy holds only in-frame clones and misses some; the assay was immunoSEQ multiplex PCR. Of about 66,000 clones listed, roughly 80% were seen once; the top ten hold about 2.5%. No antigen is known for these receptors. Source: CD4+ T cells from PBMCs cultured without peptide, taken after COVID-19 vaccination. Source of these receptors: a human donor who received a COVID-19 vaccine. Each CDR3 is given with its conserved first and last residue. The D gene is left open where the match is weak. Clone size appears in some rows only: once, few, many, or a class for an expanded clone.

cdr3_length	v_call	clone_size	d_call	j_call	cdr3_nt	cdr3_aa
15	TRBV6-5	-	TRBD1	TRBJ2-3	TGTGCCAGCAGCCCAGCGACAGGGTATAAAGATACGCAGTATTTT	CASSPATGYKDTQYF
18	TRBV7-3	-	TRBD2	TRBJ2-5	TGTGCCAGCAGCCCGCGACCCGGGACTAGCGGAGACAAAGAGACCCAGTACTTC	CASSPRPGTSGDKETQYF
15	TRBV5-4	once	TRBD1	TRBJ1-4	TGTGCCAGCAGCAAAACCGGGACAGGGAATGAAAAACTGTTTTTT	CASSKTGTGNEKLFF
14	TRBV5-1	once	-	TRBJ1-1	TGCGCCAGCAGCTTGATGGATAAAATGGGTGAAGCTTTCTTT	CASSLMDKMGEAFF
13	TRBV6-5	once	-	TRBJ2-2	TGTGCCAGCAGCGTGGGACCAACCGGGGAGCTGTTTTTT	CASSVGPTGELFF
17	TRBV18	-	-	TRBJ1-2	TGTGCCAGCTCAAAGTCCCCTGGCCGCGAGGGCAACTATGGCTACACCTTC	CASSKSPGREGNYGYTF
14	TRBV5-6	few	-	TRBJ1-2	TGTGCCAGCAGTAGGAAGCGTGGGAGCTATGGCTACACCTTC	CASSRKRGSYGYTF
14	TRBV6-5	-	-	TRBJ2-1	TGTGCCAGCAGCCATACAGGCTATAACAATGAGCAGTTCTTC	CASSHTGYNNEQFF
14	TRBV7-2	-	-	TRBJ1-2	TGTGCCAGCAGCTTCACTGGGGCAATCTATGGCTACACCTTC	CASSFTGAIYGYTF
14	TRBV2	few	-	TRBJ1-6	TGTGCCAGCAGTGAAGCGCCCGCGGATTCACCCCTCCACTTT	CASSEAPADSPLHF
14	TRBV29-1	-	TRBD1	TRBJ1-4	TGCAGCGCTCTTGGACAGGGTTTCGATGAAAAACTGTTTTTT	CSALGQGFDEKLFF
14	TRBV5-1	-	-	TRBJ2-3	TGCGCCAGCGAGTCCGTGGGGGGCACAGATACGCAGTATTTT	CASESVGGTDTQYF
15	TRBV19	-	TRBD1	TRBJ1-5	TGTGCCAGTAGTCCGGGACAGATTCGAAATCAGCCCCAGCATTTT	CASSPGQIRNQPQHF
17	TRBV9	-	TRBD2	TRBJ2-3	TGTGCCAGCAGCGTAGGGCTAGCGGGGGGGAGCACAGATACGCAGTATTTT	CASSVGLAGGSTDTQYF
15	TRBV19	-	-	TRBJ1-3	TGTGCCAGTAGGAGGGACGGGACCTCTGGAAACACCATATATTTT	CASRRDGTSGNTIYF
15	TRBV7-9	-	TRBD2	TRBJ2-5	TGTGCCAGCAGCCCCAATACGGGGGGAGGGGAGACCCAGTACTTC	CASSPNTGGGETQYF
11	TRBV28	once	-	TRBJ1-2	TGTGCCAGCAGTTTTGACCTTGGCTACACCTTC	CASSFDLGYTF
13	TRBV5-1	few	-	TRBJ1-2	TGCGCCAGCAGCCTCACCTCTAACTATGGCTACACCTTC	CASSLTSNYGYTF
16	TRBV7-9	-	-	TRBJ2-3	TGTGCCAGCAGCTTAGTTCCAGGGGCCAGCACAGATACGCAGTATTTT	CASSLVPGASTDTQYF
13	TRBV7-2	-	-	TRBJ1-2	TGTGCCAGCAGCTTAGGGCAGCAGTATGGCTACACCTTC	CASSLGQQYGYTF
15	TRBV6-5	-	-	TRBJ2-6	TGTGCCAGCAGGGGGGCTGAGGCTGGGGCCAACGTCCTGACTTTC	CASRGAEAGANVLTF
15	TRBV2	-	TRBD2	TRBJ2-5	TGTGCCAGCAGACTGGGACTAGCGGGGTCAGAGACCCAGTACTTC	CASRLGLAGSETQYF
16	TRBV5-1	-	TRBD2	TRBJ2-3	TGCGCCAGCAGCCCGGCGGGCGGGGGGAACACAGATACGCAGTATTTT	CASSPAGGGNTDTQYF
13	TRBV6-5	-	-	TRBJ1-5	TGTGCCAGCAGTTACGGGTTCAATCAGCCCCAGCATTTT	CASSYGFNQPQHF
16	TRBV10-1	-	-	TRBJ2-3	TGCGCCAGCAGTGAGTCCCAGGACAGCCGCCTAAATACGCAGTATTTT	CASSESQDSRLNTQYF
14	TRBV15	-	TRBD1	TRBJ1-5	TGTGCCACCAGCAATGACAGGGGCCTTCAGCCCCAGCATTTT	CATSNDRGLQPQHF
14	TRBV9	-	-	TRBJ1-1	TGTGCCAGCAGCGTAGGTACCGGGAACACTGAAGCTTTCTTT	CASSVGTGNTEAFF
14	TRBV28	-	-	TRBJ1-4	TGTGCCAGCAGTTTATTGTTTGGTAATGAAAAACTGTTTTTT	CASSLLFGNEKLFF
13	TRBV19	-	-	TRBJ1-5	TGTGCCAGTGAGGGGCGGCAGGCTCAGCCCCAGCATTTT	CASEGRQAQPQHF
14	TRBV27	few	-	TRBJ1-1	TGTGCCAGCAGTTCCGACAGTAGTATAAGTGAAGCTTTCTTT	CASSSDSSISEAFF
16	TRBV2	once	-	TRBJ1-6	TGTGCCAGCAGTGCGGGTCAGGCCAGACATAATTCACCCCTCCACTTT	CASSAGQARHNSPLHF
14	TRBV9	-	TRBD1	TRBJ2-5	TGTGCCAGCAGCGTGACGACAGGGAAAGAGACCCAGTACTTC	CASSVTTGKETQYF
14	TRBV27	-	-	TRBJ1-1	TGTGCCAGCAGTCCGACAGTTTTGAACACTGAAGCTTTCTTT	CASSPTVLNTEAFF
14	TRBV4-1	-	-	TRBJ1-4	TGCGCCAGCAGCCAAGCTCGGGGGCGTGAAAAACTGTTTTTT	CASSQARGREKLFF
18	TRBV5-4	-	TRBD1	TRBJ2-6	TGTGCCAGCAGCGTAACCGGGACAGGGGGTTCTGGGGCCAACGTCCTGACTTTC	CASSVTGTGGSGANVLTF
16	TRBV27	-	TRBD1	TRBJ2-1	TGTGCCAGCAGTTTGGGACAGGCAGTGTCCTACAATGAGCAGTTCTTC	CASSLGQAVSYNEQFF
15	TRBV24-1	-	TRBD1	TRBJ2-4	TGTGCCACCAGTGATGGGGGACAGGGGAAAAACATTCAGTACTTC	CATSDGGQGKNIQYF
15	TRBV9	-	-	TRBJ2-2	TGTGCCAGCAGCGTATTTAGCTCGAACACCGGGGAGCTGTTTTTT	CASSVFSSNTGELFF
16	TRBV7-8	-	TRBD2	TRBJ2-5	TGTGCCAGCAGCCGAGGGACTAGCGGGGGCCAAGAGACCCAGTACTTC	CASSRGTSGGQETQYF
15	TRBV28	few	TRBD1	TRBJ1-5	TGTGCCAGCAGTCCCCCAGGGGGATCGGGGCAGCCCCAGCATTTT	CASSPPGGSGQPQHF
16	TRBV5-1	-	-	TRBJ2-2	TGCGCCAGCAGCTTTGGCTATGGAGGGAACACCGGGGAGCTGTTTTTT	CASSFGYGGNTGELFF
13	TRBV30	-	-	TRBJ1-2	TGTGCCTGGAGTGTACACGGGAGCTATGGCTACACCTTC	CAWSVHGSYGYTF
15	TRBV18	-	TRBD1	TRBJ1-5	TGTGCCAGCTCATCGACAGGGATCCCCAATCAGCCCCAGCATTTT	CASSSTGIPNQPQHF
16	TRBV18	-	TRBD2	TRBJ2-3	TGTGCCAGCTCATACGGACTAGCGGGGGACACAGATACGCAGTATTTT	CASSYGLAGDTDTQYF
12	TRBV24-1	-	-	TRBJ1-3	TGTGCCACCAGTGATTCGACGAACACCATATATTTT	CATSDSTNTIYF
15	TRBV19	once	-	TRBJ1-2	TGTGCCAGTAGTCTCCATCCACGGGTTAACTATGGCTACACCTTC	CASSLHPRVNYGYTF